These 29 T cell receptor beta chains came from one sample sequenced in a study of T cells in Graves' hyperthyroidism and ophthalmopathy. Authors of the study amplified TCR beta CDR3 regions from RNA transcripts. A set of HTBI primers served as the primers for a first-round RT-PCR of the TCR CDR3. TCRdb called the multiplex PCR reads again in MiXCR, with one record for every CDR3 protein. The data show around 690,000 distinct CDR3 sequences, about 18% seen once. The sequencing sample was made of blood. These receptors were taken from a man aged 45 to 65 with Graves' hyperthyroidism.

This clonotype was seen at least ten times. The chain combines TRBV11-2 with TRBJ2-3, with D tentatively TRBD1 or TRBD2 (5 bases each). V lost 0 bases and J lost 1, with 11 bases in between. This CDR3 is 16 amino acids long. The germline V gene encodes CDR1 SGHAT and CDR2 FQNNGV. The CDR3: CASSLEWDPGTDTQYF. Here the CDR3 DNA reads TGTGCCAGCAGCTTAGAATGGGACCCTGGCACAGATACGCAGTATTTT.

J is TRBJ1-5 and V is TRBV6-1; TRBD1 aligns across 8 bases. V was pared by 5 bases and J by 3 bases, with 15 bases of the junction left unmatched. Germline V gene data show CDR1 as MNHNS and CDR2 as SASEGT. The length of the CDR3 is 18 residues. CDR3 in DNA: TGTGCCAGCAGTTCCGGGGAAATGACAGGGGCTATCAATCAGCCCCAGCATTTT. Translated: CASSSGEMTGAINQPQHF.

The V call is TRBV3-1, the J call TRBJ1-5; the match to TRBD1 covers 7 bases. This CDR3 spans 14 amino acids. The J segment lost 5 bases and the V segment lost 3 bases, leaving 4 bases of the junction unmatched. CDR1 and CDR2 from the germline V gene are LGHDT and YNNKEL (reference sequence). The CDR3 loop is CASSQSTGDQPQHF. CDR3 sequence (DNA): TGTGCCAGCAGCCAGAGTACAGGGGATCAGCCCCAGCATTTT.

The chain uses TRBV27 and TRBJ2-7, with D possibly being TRBD2 (5 bases). Per germline, CDR1 MNHEY and CDR2 SMNVEV (reference sequence). The CDR3 sequence is 14 residues long. Trimming took off 2 bases at V and 3 bases at J, with 11 bases between the two ends. The CDR3 DNA sequence: TGTGCCAGCAGTTTAGTAGGGAGTCGCTACGAGCAGTACTTC. The encoded protein is CASSLVGSRYEQYF.

The rearrangement links TRBV19 to TRBJ2-2, with D perhaps matching TRBD2 (5 bases). The germline V gene has CDR1 LNHDA and CDR2 SQIVND (reference sequence). The CDR3 is 15 amino acids. V lost 7 bases and J 5 bases, leaving 17 bases between the germline ends. CDR3 in amino acids: CASTATPGGTGELFF. The CDR3 coding sequence is TGTGCCAGTACCGCAACGCCGGGCGGGACCGGGGAGCTGTTTTTT.

This clonotype occurred a few times. The V and J genes are TRBV28 and TRBJ1-4; 10 bases are a match to TRBD1. The CDR3 runs 16 residues. Losses at the gene ends were 1 base for V and 6 bases for J; bases not matched to a gene: 5. Per the germline V gene, CDR1 is MDHEN and CDR2 is SYDVKM. This CDR3 is CASSLFGQGEDEKLFF. The CDR3 region has the DNA TGTGCCAGCAGTTTATTCGGACAGGGGGAGGATGAAAAACTGTTTTTT.

Worth noting for this clonotype: Being one base from a much bigger clone, this may be a read error. This sequence joins TRBV5-6 and TRBJ2-7; TRBD2 matches at 8 bases. Germline CDR1 reads SGHDT; CDR2 reads YYEEEE. CDR3 length equals 15 residues. The CDR3 is CARSRWTSRQGEQYF. As DNA, the CDR3 is TGTGCCCGCAGCCGTTGGACTAGCCGGCAAGGGGAGCAGTACTTC.

V is TRBV2 and J is TRBJ1-2, with a possible D match to TRBD1 (5 bases). The CDR3 is made up of 16 amino acids. V gave up 2 bases and J gave up 4 bases, with 17 bases separating them. The germline V gene encodes CDR1 SNHLY and CDR2 FYNNEI. The CDR3 nucleotides are TGTGCCAGCAGTGAAATCCCGGGGAGGGACTCCTATGGCTACACCTTC. Protein sequence: CASSEIPGRDSYGYTF.

The table lists this clonotype with many counts. This rearrangement joins TRBV27 to TRBJ1-2, with no clear D. The germline CDR1 and CDR2 sequences are MNHEY and SMNVEV (reference sequence). The ends were cut back, 6 bases at V and 5 bases at J, with 10 bases in the middle. The CDR3 has 12 amino acids. The CDR3: CASRGDKYGYTF. CDR3 sequence (DNA): TGTGCCAGCAGAGGTGATAAGTATGGCTACACCTTC.

Only a few counts were recorded for this clonotype. This sequence may be a read error, since a much larger clone differs from it by one base. This chain joins TRBV11-2 and TRBJ1-2; D is unresolved. Deletions cut 5 bases from V and 4 bases from J, with 14 bases between. The CDR3 has 14 residues. From germline, CDR1 is SGHAT and CDR2 FQNNGV. CDR3 sequence reads: CASSVRLRPYGYTF. In DNA, the CDR3 is TGTGCCAGCAGCGTCCGGTTGAGGCCCTATGGCTACACCTTC.

The sample holds many counts of this clonotype. J is TRBJ2-6 and V is TRBV10-3; 9 positions match TRBD1. CDR1 and CDR2 (germline): ENHRY, SYGVKD. The V gene end was trimmed by 7 bases and the J gene end by 0 bases; junction bases not matched to a gene: 7. The CDR3 runs 17 residues. CDR3 region: CAITAGTGNSGANVLTF. In DNA, the CDR3 is TGTGCCATCACTGCCGGGACAGGGAACTCTGGGGCCAACGTCCTGACTTTC.

The sample holds many counts of this clonotype. J is TRBJ2-5 and V is TRBV7-9; D remains unclear. V lost 7 bases and J lost 5, with 8 bases in between. CDR3 length: 11 amino acids. The germline V gene has CDR1 SEHNR and CDR2 FQNEAQ (reference sequence). The CDR3 protein is CASNLRETQYF. The CDR3 DNA follows: TGTGCCAGCAATCTAAGGGAGACCCAGTACTTC.

The table lists this clonotype with a few counts. The CDR3 DNA sequence: TGTGCCAGCAAGCGTATGGGGGTTGGCAGCGGGGGGGCCGGGTTCGATGAGCAGTTCTTC. As protein: CASKRMGVGSGGAGFDEQFF. The chain couples TRBV27 to TRBJ2-1; TRBD2 matches at 10 bases. This CDR3 has 20 residues. CDR1 is MNHEY, CDR2 SMNVEV, per germline (reference sequence). V lost 7 bases to trimming and J lost 8 bases; unmatched junction nucleotides: 26.

This chain joins TRBV27 and TRBJ2-7, with TRBD2 matching over 8 bases. The length of the CDR3 is 18 residues. Germline V gene sequence: CDR1 MNHEY, CDR2 SMNVEV (reference sequence). Trimming removed 2 bases from V and 2 bases from J; junction bases left unmatched: 14. CDR3 residues: CASSLMRHREGITYEQYF. CDR3 coding DNA: TGTGCCAGCAGTTTAATGCGCCACCGGGAGGGGATTACCTACGAGCAGTACTTC.

This clonotype was counted many times. The genes are TRBV28 and TRBJ2-7; 7 bases are a match to TRBD1. Per germline, CDR1 MDHEN and CDR2 SYDVKM. V gave up 5 bases and J gave up 3 bases; unmatched junction bases: 22. The CDR3 extends over 19 amino acids. CDR3 residues: CASSIQQGLLSRAYYEQYF. In DNA form, the CDR3 reads TGTGCCAGCAGTATTCAACAGGGGCTACTATCTAGGGCTTACTACGAGCAGTACTTC.

This clonotype was observed many times. The chain uses TRBV2 and TRBJ2-1; 13 bases agree with TRBD2. V lost 6 bases and J lost 6; bases outside the gene matches: 5. Germline assignment: CDR1 SNHLY and CDR2 FYNNEI. The CDR3 covers 15 residues. The CDR3 is CASSWTSGSSNEQFF. The CDR3 DNA reads TGTGCCAGCAGCTGGACTAGCGGGAGTAGCAATGAGCAGTTCTTC.

This clonotype was seen repeatedly, ten times or more. The chain carries TRBV10-3 and TRBJ1-2; D is uncertain. This CDR3 spans 15 amino acids. Trimming shortened V by 0 bases and J by 7 bases, and 15 bases separated the two germline ends. Looked up from germline, CDR1 is ENHRY and CDR2 is SYGVKD. The CDR3 reads CAISESGERTSGYTF. The CDR3 nucleotides read TGTGCCATCAGTGAGTCGGGAGAAAGGACTAGTGGCTACACCTTC.

As concerns this clonotype: With a much larger clone just one base away, this may be a read error. V is TRBV7-2 and J is TRBJ1-1; 9 nucleotides align to TRBD1. J lost 3 bases, V lost 7 bases, and 6 bases had no gene match. CDR3 length equals 14 residues. Per germline, CDR1 SGHTA and CDR2 FQGNSA. The CDR3 DNA follows: TGTGCCAGCAACCTACAGGGGGCGGACACTGAAGCTTTCTTT. It translates to CASNLQGADTEAFF.

This clonotype was counted a few times. J is TRBJ2-2 and V is TRBV29-1; 12 bases match TRBD1. The CDR3 is 16 amino acids. Germline CDR1 is SQVTM and CDR2 is ANQGSEA. V was clipped by 6 bases and J by 6 bases; unmatched bases: 11. CDR3 sequence (DNA): TGCAGCGTCGTACTAGGGGACAGGGGGCTTTCCGGGGAGCTGTTTTTT. It specifies CSVVLGDRGLSGELFF.

This clonotype appeared many times. V and J are TRBV11-2 and TRBJ2-1; 11 nucleotides agree with TRBD2. CDR1 and CDR2 from the germline V gene are SGHAT and FQNNGV. The V gene end was trimmed by 4 bases and the J gene end by 4 bases; junction bases not matched to a gene: 12. The CDR3 has 18 amino acids. CDR3 sequence reads: CASSSIGPGTSGYNEQFF. CDR3 coding DNA: TGTGCCAGCAGCTCAATAGGCCCAGGGACTAGCGGATACAATGAGCAGTTCTTC.

The gene calls are TRBV27 and TRBJ2-3; a weak D match, TRBD2 (6 bases). V was clipped by 5 bases and J by 4 bases, with 19 bases between them. CDR1 and CDR2 (germline): MNHEY, SMNVEV (reference sequence). The CDR3 consists of 16 residues. In DNA, the CDR3 is TGTGCCAGCAGTCCCCATGGCAGGGAGGTTCCAGATACGCAGTATTTT. Translation: CASSPHGREVPDTQYF.

In this sample, this clonotype turned up many times. The V and J genes are TRBV20-1 and TRBJ2-3; no definite D call. This CDR3 has 11 amino acids. Per the germline V gene, CDR1 is DFQATT and CDR2 is SNEGSKA (reference sequence). The germline V and J ends were trimmed by 2 bases and 4 bases, with 4 bases remaining between them. CDR3 protein: CSARLADTQYF. CDR3 DNA sequence: TGCAGTGCTAGACTGGCAGATACGCAGTATTTT.

Comment on this clonotype: A much more abundant neighbour one base away suggests this may be a read error. This sequence joins TRBV18 and TRBJ1-1; D not certain. This CDR3 is built from 16 residues. V was pared by 3 bases and J by 1 base, with 15 bases between. Germline CDR1 and CDR2: KGHSH and LQKENI. CDR3 nucleotides: TGTGCCAGCTCACCGAGTCTTGGCAGGACGAACACTGAAGCTTTCTTT. It codes for CASSPSLGRTNTEAFF.

With respect to this clonotype: Given a much more abundant clone one base away, this may be a read error. DNA of the CDR3: TGTGCCAGCAGCTTAGTGGGAGTGTCGACAGATACGCAGTATTTT. Its protein is CASSLVGVSTDTQYF. The chain couples TRBV7-2 to TRBJ2-3, with D possibly matching TRBD2 (5 bases). The CDR3 covers 15 residues. In germline, CDR1 is SGHTA, CDR2 FQGNSA. V lost 1 base to trimming and J lost 3 bases, with 11 bases between them.

Many counts were recorded for this clonotype. The CDR3 DNA sequence: TGTGCCAGCTTAAACGAATTAAGCAATCAGCCCCAGCATTTT. Protein: CASLNELSNQPQHF. The gene calls are TRBV2 and TRBJ1-5; D is ambiguous. The length of the CDR3 is 14 residues. V was clipped by 8 bases and J by 1 base, with 12 bases between them. Germline-derived CDR1 and CDR2 are SNHLY and FYNNEI.

The chain recombines TRBV20-1 with TRBJ2-3; D perhaps matches TRBD1 (6 bases). V lost 3 bases to trimming and J lost 3 bases, with 10 bases between them. The CDR3 runs 13 residues. In germline, CDR1 is DFQATT, CDR2 SNEGSKA (reference sequence). CDR3 sequence (DNA): TGCAGTGCTAGTTACAGGGAGACAGATACGCAGTATTTT. Its protein is CSASYRETDTQYF.

J is TRBJ1-5 and V is TRBV5-6, with unresolved D. The CDR3 has 13 residues. Germline V lookup: CDR1 SGHDT, CDR2 YYEEEE. V dropped 0 bases and J dropped 9 bases, with 10 bases sitting between them. The CDR3 bases are TGTGCCAGCAGCTTGGACGCGACCTGGCCCCAGCATTTT. Translating gives CASSLDATWPQHF. The full variable domain, its missing parts supplied by reference TRBV5-6 and TRBJ1-5, is DAGVTQSPTHLIKTRGQQVTLRCSPKSGHDTVSWYQQALGQGPQFIFQYYEEEERQRGNFPDRFSGHQFPNYSSELNVNALLLGDSALYLCASSLDATWPQHFGDGTRLSIL.

This clonotype has more than one count but fewer than ten. The chain combines TRBV4-1 with TRBJ2-1; a possible D gene is TRBD2 (5 bases). V gave up 4 bases and J gave up 0 bases, with 16 bases separating them. CDR3 length: 17 amino acids. The germline V gene encodes CDR1 MGHRA and CDR2 YSYEKL. The CDR3 DNA sequence: TGCGCCAGCAGCCGAGGTGGGGAGCGGAGCTCCTACAATGAGCAGTTCTTC. It encodes CASSRGGERSSYNEQFF.

This clonotype was picked up a small number of times. The V call is TRBV3-1, the J call TRBJ1-1, with 9 positions matching TRBD1. Germline loops: CDR1 LGHDT, CDR2 YNNKEL (reference sequence). V shed 2 bases and J 4 bases; nucleotides not matched to a gene: 8. This CDR3 is built from 16 residues. CDR3 in DNA: TGTGCCAGCAGCCAACGGGGGACAGGGAGAATCACTGAAGCTTTCTTT. This gives the protein CASSQRGTGRITEAFF. Supplemented by reference TRBV3-1 and TRBJ1-1, the full variable domain reads DTAVSQTPKYLVTQMGNDKSIKCEQNLGHDTMYWYKQDSKKFLKIMFSYNNKELIINETVPNRFSPKSPDKAHLNLHINSLELGDSAVYFCASSQRGTGRITEAFFGQGTRLTVV.